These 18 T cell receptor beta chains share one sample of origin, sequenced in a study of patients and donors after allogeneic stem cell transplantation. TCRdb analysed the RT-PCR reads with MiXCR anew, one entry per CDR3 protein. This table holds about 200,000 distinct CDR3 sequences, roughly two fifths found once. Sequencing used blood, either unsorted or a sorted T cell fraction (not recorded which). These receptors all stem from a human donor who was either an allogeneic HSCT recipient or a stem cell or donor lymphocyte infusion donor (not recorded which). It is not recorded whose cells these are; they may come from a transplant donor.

CDR3 sequence reads: CSGGRGANTEAFF. CDR3 in DNA: TGCAGCGGTGGGCGAGGAGCGAACACTGAAGCTTTCTTT. The chain is built from TRBV20-1 and TRBJ1-1; D ambiguous. CDR1 is DFQATT and CDR2 is SNEGSKA in the germline V gene (reference sequence). The length of the CDR3 is 13 residues.

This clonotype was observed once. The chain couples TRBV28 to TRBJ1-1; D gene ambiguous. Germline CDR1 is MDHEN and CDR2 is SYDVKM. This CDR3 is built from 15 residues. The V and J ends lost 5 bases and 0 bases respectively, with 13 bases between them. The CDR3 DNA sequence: TGTGCCAGCAGTCCCCTAGGCGTGATGAACACTGAAGCTTTCTTT. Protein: CASSPLGVMNTEAFF.

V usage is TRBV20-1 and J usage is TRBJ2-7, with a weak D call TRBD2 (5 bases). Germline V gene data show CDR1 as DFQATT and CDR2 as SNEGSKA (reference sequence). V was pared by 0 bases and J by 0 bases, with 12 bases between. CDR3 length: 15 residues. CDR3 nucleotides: TGCAGTGCTAGAGATCCCGAGCGGAGCTCCTACGAGCAGTACTTC. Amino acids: CSARDPERSSYEQYF.

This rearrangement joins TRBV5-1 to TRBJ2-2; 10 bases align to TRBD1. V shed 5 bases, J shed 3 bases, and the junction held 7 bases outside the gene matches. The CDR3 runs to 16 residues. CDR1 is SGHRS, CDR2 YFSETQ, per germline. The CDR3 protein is CASRIQTGGDTGELFF. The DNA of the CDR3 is TGCGCCAGCAGAATTCAGACAGGGGGCGACACCGGGGAGCTGTTTTTT.

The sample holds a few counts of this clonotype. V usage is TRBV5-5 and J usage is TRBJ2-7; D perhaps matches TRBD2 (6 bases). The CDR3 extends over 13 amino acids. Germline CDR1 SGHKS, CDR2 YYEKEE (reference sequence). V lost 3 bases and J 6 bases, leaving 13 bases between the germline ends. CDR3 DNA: TGTGCCAGCAGCTCCATACTAGCCGTCGAGCAGTACTTC. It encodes CASSSILAVEQYF.

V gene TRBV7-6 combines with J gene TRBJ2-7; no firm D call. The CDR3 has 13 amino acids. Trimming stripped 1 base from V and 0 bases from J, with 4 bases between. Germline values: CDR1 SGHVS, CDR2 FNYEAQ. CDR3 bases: TGTGCCAGCAGCTTAGACCACTCCTACGAGCAGTACTTC. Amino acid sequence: CASSLDHSYEQYF.

CDR3 sequence: CSANPRAEAFF. In nucleotides, the CDR3 is TGCAGTGCTAACCCGAGAGCTGAAGCTTTCTTT. The genes are TRBV20-1 and TRBJ1-1, with no clear D. The CDR3 contains 11 residues. The germline gives CDR1 DFQATT, CDR2 SNEGSKA (reference sequence). The V gene lost 4 bases and the J gene lost 6 bases, with 9 bases spanning the gap.

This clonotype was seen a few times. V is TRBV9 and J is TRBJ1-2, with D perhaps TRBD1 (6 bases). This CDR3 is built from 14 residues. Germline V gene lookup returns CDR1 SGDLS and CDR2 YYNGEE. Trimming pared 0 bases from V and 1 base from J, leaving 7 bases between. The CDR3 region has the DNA TGTGCCAGCAGCGTAGGAGGGGGTAACTATGGCTACACCTTC. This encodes CASSVGGGNYGYTF.

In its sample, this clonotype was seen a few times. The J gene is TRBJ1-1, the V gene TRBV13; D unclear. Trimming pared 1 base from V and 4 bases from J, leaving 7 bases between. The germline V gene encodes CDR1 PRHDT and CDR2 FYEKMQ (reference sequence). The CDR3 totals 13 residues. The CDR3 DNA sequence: TGTGCCAGCAGCTTAGAGGGAGCCACTGAAGCTTTCTTT. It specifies CASSLEGATEAFF.

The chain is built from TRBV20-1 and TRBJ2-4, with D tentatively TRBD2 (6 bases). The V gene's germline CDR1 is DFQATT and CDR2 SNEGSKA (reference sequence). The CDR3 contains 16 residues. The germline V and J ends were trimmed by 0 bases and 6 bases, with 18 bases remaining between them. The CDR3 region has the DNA TGCAGTGCTAGAGATGGGGTAGCGGCCGTACGAAACATTCAGTACTTC. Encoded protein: CSARDGVAAVRNIQYF.

The CDR3 sequence is CAISNDRGYGYTF. The CDR3 DNA follows: TGTGCCATCAGCAACGACAGGGGTTATGGCTACACCTTC. The chain employs TRBV10-3 and TRBJ1-2; 8 bases fit TRBD1. CDR1 ENHRY and CDR2 SYGVKD come from the germline V gene. J lost 5 bases, V lost 6 bases, and 5 bases had no gene match. CDR3 size: 13 residues.

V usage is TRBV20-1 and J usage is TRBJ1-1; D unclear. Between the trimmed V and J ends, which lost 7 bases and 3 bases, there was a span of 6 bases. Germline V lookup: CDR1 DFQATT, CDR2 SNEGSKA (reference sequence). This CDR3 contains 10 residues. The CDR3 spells CSVSDTEAFF. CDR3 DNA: TGCAGTGTATCGGACACTGAAGCTTTCTTT.

The CDR3 nucleotides are TGTGCCAGTAGTGAAACACCCAGGGGCAATCAGCCCCAGCATTTT. Translating gives CASSETPRGNQPQHF. The chain uses TRBV19 and TRBJ1-5, with TRBD1 as a possible D gene (5 bases). CDR3 length: 15 amino acids. CDR1 and CDR2 from the germline V gene are LNHDA and SQIVND (reference sequence). V was trimmed by 5 bases and J by 2 bases, leaving 13 bases between them. Full variable domain (outside the CDR3, taken from reference TRBV19 and TRBJ1-5): DGGITQSPKYLFRKEGQNVTLSCEQNLNHDAMYWYRQDPGQGLRLIYYSQIVNDFQKGDIAEGYSVSREKKESFPLTVTSAQKNPTAFYLCASSETPRGNQPQHFGDGTRLSIL.

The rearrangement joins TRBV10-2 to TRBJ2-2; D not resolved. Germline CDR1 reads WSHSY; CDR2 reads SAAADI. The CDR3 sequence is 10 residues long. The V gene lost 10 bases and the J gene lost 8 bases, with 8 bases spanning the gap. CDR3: CATHGGELFF. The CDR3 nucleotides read TGCGCCACCCACGGAGGGGAGCTGTTTTTT.

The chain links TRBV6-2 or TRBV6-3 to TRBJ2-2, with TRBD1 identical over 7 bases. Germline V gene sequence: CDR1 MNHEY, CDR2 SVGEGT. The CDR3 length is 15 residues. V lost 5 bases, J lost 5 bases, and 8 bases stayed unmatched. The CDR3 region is CASSDRDRSTGELFF. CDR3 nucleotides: TGTGCCAGCAGTGACCGGGACAGAAGTACCGGGGAGCTGTTTTTT.

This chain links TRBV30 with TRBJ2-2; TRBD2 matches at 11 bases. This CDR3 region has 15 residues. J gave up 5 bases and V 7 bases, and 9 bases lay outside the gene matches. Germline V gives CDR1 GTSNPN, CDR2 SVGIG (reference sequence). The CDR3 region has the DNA TGTGCCTCCACCGGTCCTAGCGGGAGGACCGGGGAGCTGTTTTTT. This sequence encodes CASTGPSGRTGELFF.

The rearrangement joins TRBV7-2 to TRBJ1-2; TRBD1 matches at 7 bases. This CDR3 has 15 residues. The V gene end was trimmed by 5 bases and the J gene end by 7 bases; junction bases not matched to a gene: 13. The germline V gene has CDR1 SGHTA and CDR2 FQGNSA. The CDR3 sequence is CASSLPGQSNSGYTF. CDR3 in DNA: TGTGCCAGCAGCCTCCCGGGACAGTCGAATTCTGGCTACACCTTC.

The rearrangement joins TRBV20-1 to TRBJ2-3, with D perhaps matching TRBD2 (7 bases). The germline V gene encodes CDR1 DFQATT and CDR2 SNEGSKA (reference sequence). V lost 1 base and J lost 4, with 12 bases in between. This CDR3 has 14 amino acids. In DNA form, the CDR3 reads TGCAGTGCTAGAGTACAGGGAGGGCCAGATACGCAGTATTTT. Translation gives CSARVQGGPDTQYF.